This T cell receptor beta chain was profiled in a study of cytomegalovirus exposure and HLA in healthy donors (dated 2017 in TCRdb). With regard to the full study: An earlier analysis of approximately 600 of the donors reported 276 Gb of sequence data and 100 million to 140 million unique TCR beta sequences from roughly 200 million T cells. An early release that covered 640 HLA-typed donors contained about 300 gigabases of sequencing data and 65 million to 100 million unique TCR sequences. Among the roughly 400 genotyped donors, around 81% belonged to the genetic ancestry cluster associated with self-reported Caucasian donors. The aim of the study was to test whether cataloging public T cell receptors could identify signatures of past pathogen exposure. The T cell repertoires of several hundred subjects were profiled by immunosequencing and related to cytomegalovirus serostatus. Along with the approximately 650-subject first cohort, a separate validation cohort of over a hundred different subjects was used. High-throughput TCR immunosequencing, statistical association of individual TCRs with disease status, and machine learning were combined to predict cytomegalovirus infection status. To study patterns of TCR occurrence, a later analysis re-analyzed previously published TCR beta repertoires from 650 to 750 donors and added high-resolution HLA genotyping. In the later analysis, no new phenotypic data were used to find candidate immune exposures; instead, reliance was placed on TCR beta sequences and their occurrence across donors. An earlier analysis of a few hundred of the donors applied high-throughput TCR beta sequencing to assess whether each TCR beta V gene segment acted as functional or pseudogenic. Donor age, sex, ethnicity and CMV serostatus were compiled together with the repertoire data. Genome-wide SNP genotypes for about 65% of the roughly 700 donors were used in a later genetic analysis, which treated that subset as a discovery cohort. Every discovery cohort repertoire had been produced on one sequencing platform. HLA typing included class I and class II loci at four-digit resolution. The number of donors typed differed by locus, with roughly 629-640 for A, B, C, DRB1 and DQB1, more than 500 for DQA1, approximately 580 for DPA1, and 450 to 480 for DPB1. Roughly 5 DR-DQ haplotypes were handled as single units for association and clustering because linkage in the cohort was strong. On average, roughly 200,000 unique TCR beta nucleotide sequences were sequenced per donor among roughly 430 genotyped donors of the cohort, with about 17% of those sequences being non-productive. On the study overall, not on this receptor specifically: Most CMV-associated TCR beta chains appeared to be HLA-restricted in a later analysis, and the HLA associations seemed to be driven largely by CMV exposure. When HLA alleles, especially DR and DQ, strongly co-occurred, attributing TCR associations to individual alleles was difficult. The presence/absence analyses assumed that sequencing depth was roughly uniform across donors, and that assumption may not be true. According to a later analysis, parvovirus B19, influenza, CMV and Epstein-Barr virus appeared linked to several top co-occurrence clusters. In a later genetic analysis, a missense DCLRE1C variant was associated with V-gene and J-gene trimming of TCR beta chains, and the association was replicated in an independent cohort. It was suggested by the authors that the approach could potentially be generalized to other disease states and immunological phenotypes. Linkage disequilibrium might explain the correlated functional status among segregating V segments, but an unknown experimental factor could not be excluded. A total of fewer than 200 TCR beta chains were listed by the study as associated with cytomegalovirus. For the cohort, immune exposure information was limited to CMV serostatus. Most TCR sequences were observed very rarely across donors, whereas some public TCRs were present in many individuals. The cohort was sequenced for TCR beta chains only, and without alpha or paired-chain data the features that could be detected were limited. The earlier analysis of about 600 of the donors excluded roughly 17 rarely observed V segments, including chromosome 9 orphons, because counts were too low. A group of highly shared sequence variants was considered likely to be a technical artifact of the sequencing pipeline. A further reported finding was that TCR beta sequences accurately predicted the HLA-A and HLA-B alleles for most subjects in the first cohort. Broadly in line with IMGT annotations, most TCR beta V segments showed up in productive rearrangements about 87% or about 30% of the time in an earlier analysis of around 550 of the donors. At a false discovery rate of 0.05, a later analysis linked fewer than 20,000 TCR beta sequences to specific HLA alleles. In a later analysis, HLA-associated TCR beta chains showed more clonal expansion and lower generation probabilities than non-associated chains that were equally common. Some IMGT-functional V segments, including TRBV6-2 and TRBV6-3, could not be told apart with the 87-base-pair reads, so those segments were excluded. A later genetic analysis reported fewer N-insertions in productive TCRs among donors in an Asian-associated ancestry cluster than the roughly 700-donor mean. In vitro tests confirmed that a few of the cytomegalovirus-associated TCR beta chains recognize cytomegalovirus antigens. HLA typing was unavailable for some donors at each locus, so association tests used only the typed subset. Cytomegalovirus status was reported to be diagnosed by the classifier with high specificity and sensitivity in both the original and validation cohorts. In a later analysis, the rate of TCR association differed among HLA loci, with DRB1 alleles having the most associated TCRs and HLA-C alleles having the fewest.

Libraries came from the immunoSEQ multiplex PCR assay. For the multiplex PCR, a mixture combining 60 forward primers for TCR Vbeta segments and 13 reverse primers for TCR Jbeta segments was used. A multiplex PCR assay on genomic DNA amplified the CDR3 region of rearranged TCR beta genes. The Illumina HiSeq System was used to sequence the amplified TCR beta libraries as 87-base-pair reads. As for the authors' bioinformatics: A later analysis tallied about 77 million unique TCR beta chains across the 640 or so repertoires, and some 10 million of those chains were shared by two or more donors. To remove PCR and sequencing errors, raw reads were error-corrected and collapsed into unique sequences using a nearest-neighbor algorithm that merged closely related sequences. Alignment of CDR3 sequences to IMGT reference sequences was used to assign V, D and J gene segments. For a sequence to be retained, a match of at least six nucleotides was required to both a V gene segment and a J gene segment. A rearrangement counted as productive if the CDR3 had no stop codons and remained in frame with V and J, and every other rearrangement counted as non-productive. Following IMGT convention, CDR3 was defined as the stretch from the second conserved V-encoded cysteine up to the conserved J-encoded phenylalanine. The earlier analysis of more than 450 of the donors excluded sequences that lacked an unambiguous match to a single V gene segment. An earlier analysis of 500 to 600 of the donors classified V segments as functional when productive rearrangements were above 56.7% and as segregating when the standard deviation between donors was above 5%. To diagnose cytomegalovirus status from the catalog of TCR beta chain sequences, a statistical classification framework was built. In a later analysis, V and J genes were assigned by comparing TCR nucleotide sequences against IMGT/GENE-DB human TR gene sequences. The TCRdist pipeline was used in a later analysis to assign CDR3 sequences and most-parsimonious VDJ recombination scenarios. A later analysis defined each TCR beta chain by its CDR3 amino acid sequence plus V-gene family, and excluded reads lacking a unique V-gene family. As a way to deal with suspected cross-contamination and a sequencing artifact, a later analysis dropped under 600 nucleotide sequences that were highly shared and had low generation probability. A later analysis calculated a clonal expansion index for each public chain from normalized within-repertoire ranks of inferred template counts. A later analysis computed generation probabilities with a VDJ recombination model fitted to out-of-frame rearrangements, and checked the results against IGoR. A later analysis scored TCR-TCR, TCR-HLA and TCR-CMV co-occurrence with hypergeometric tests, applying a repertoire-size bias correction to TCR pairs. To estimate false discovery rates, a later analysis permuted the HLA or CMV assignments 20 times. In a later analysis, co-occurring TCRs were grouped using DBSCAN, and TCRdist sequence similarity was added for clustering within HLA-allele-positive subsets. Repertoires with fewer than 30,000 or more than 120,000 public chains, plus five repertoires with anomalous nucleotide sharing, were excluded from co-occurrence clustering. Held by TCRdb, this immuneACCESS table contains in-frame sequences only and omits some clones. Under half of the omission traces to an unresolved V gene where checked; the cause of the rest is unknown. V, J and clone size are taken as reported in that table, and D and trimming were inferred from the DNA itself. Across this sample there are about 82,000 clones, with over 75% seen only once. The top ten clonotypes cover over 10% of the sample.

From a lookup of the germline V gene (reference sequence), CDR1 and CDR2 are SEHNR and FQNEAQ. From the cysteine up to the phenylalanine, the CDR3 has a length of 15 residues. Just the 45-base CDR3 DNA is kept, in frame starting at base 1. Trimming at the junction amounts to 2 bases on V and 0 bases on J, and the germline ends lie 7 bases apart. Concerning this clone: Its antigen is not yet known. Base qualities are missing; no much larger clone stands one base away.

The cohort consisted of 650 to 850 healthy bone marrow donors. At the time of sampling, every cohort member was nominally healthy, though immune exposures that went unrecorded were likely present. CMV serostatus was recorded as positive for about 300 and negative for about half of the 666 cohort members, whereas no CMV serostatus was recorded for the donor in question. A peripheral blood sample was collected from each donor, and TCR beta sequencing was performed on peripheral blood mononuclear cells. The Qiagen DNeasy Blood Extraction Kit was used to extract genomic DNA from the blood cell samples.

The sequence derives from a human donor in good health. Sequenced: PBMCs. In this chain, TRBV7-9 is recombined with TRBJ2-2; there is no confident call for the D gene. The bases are TGTGCCAGCAGCTTAAGGCAGGCGAACACCGGGGAGCTGTTTTTT. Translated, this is CASSLRQANTGELFF.